One sample yielded the 29 T cell receptor beta chains listed below, sequenced in a study of blood T cell repertoires in COVID-19. Libraries were prepared by immunoSEQ multiplex PCR; TCRdb keeps only in-frame clonotypes and omits some of them. The sample has a few hundred thousand clones, approximately 83% seen once. The source material was PBMCs or T cells enriched from blood (not recorded which). These receptors all come from a man aged 45-60 years who had recovered from COVID-19.

V usage is TRBV5-5 and J usage is TRBJ1-5, with a tentative D call TRBD1 (5 bases). The germline gives CDR1 SGHKS, CDR2 YYEKEE (reference sequence). The CDR3 is 15 amino acids. With 0 bases removed from V and 2 bases from J, the gap between germline ends came to 9 bases. The CDR3 here is CASSLAAGRNQPQHF. CDR3 coding DNA: TGTGCCAGCAGCTTGGCGGCAGGGCGCAATCAGCCCCAGCATTTT.

This clone was detected ten times or more. The CDR3 bases are TGTGCCAGCAGTTTAGCCGGGAATGAAAAACTGTTTTTT. Protein: CASSLAGNEKLFF. The chain is built from TRBV12-3 or TRBV12-4 and TRBJ1-4; D not certain. The CDR3 has 13 amino acids. The ends were cut back, 0 bases at V and 5 bases at J, with 4 bases in the middle.

This chain links TRBV4-1 with TRBJ2-3; 11 positions agree with TRBD2. CDR3 size: 16 residues. The V gene's germline CDR1 is MGHRA and CDR2 YSYEKL. The ends lost 0 bases at V and 8 bases at J; junction bases unmatched: 7. CDR3 sequence: CASSQEISGGAGTQYF. Written as DNA, the CDR3 is TGCGCCAGCAGCCAAGAAATTAGCGGGGGGGCTGGTACGCAGTATTTT.

This clone was counted once. The chain combines TRBV2 with TRBJ2-7; D unclear. V dropped 9 bases and J dropped 5 bases, with 20 bases sitting between them. The germline CDR1 and CDR2 sequences are SNHLY and FYNNEI. CDR3 length: 14 residues. For the CDR3, the DNA is TGTGCCAGTATAACGCGGCTCGGTCTGGACGAGCAGTACTTC. It yields the protein CASITRLGLDEQYF.

This clone was recorded a few times. The chain links TRBV3-1 (or the pseudogene TRBV3-2) to TRBJ2-3; 11 bases map to TRBD2. The germline V gene has CDR1 LGHDT and CDR2 YNNKEL (reference sequence). V gave up 4 bases and J gave up 1 base; unmatched junction bases: 7. This CDR3 is 17 amino acids long. The CDR3 coding sequence is TGTGCCAGCAGCCTCAGACTAGCGGGGCATGGCACAGATACGCAGTATTTT. Translating gives CASSLRLAGHGTDTQYF.

V gene TRBV5-4 combines with J gene TRBJ1-1; no firm D call. V lost 4 bases and J 7 bases, leaving 14 bases between the germline ends. Germline CDR1 SGHNT, CDR2 YYREEE (reference sequence). The CDR3 extends over 13 amino acids. The CDR3 DNA sequence: TGTGCCAGCAGCCGGATCGGACGGGATGAAGCTTTCTTT. Its translation: CASSRIGRDEAFF.

This chain connects TRBV9 to TRBJ2-5, with 10 bases that match TRBD2. V was clipped by 4 bases and J by 5 bases; unmatched bases: 8. This CDR3 is built from 15 residues. The germline V gene encodes CDR1 SGDLS and CDR2 YYNGEE. CDR3 coding DNA: TGTGCCAGCAGCTCGAGCGGGGGGGCGATGGAGACCCAGTACTTC. This gives the protein CASSSSGGAMETQYF.

CDR3 DNA: TGTGCCAGCTCACCCGGGACAGGGACTAATAATTCACCCCTCCACTTT. Protein product: CASSPGTGTNNSPLHF. The gene calls are TRBV18 and TRBJ1-6; TRBD1 aligns across 9 bases. Germline V gene data show CDR1 as KGHSH and CDR2 as LQKENI. The CDR3 length is 16 residues. Trimming took 3 bases from V and 5 from J; bases not matched to a gene: 5.

J is TRBJ2-1 and V is TRBV11-3; maybe TRBD2 (6 bases). CDR3 size: 15 residues. Germline V gene lookup returns CDR1 SGHNT and CDR2 YENEEA. V lost 5 bases, J lost 7 bases, and 18 bases lay in between. The CDR3 DNA sequence: TGTGCCAGCAGCCCCCGACGCGGGACTCAAAATGAGCAGTTCTTC. It encodes CASSPRRGTQNEQFF.

This chain uses TRBV28 with TRBJ1-6; D is ambiguous. This CDR3 region has 16 residues. Germline values: CDR1 MDHEN, CDR2 SYDVKM. V lost 3 bases, J lost 8 bases, and 17 bases lay in between. The CDR3 DNA reads as TGTGCCAGCAGTTTCCGGCACAGCGGGATCGATTCACCCCTCCACTTT. This encodes CASSFRHSGIDSPLHF.

The chain's CDR3 is CASSSSGPGTEAFF. CDR3 nucleotide sequence: TGTGCCAGCAGCTCCAGCGGTCCGGGCACTGAAGCTTTCTTT. V is TRBV7-3 and J is TRBJ1-1; no firm D call. This CDR3 region has 14 residues. V shed 4 bases and J shed 4 bases, with 13 bases lying between them. Germline V gives CDR1 SGHTA, CDR2 FQGTGA.

The V call is TRBV5-1, the J call TRBJ2-7; maybe TRBD1 (5 bases). V lost 0 bases and J lost 0, with 7 bases in between. This CDR3 contains 14 residues. Germline assignment: CDR1 SGHRS and CDR2 YFSETQ. This CDR3 reads CASSLADSSYEQYF. The CDR3 nucleotides read TGCGCCAGCAGCTTGGCCGACAGCTCCTACGAGCAGTACTTC.

The chain links TRBV7-8 to TRBJ1-4, with D tentatively TRBD1 (6 bases). V lost 5 bases and J lost 8, with 18 bases in between. The CDR3 has 15 residues. Germline V gene sequence: CDR1 SGHVS, CDR2 FQNEAQ. CDR3 coding DNA: TGTGCCAGCAGCCCTAGGGGGGGGCTAAGCGAAAAACTGTTTTTT. As protein: CASSPRGGLSEKLFF.

This chain joins TRBV12-5 and TRBJ1-5, with D hard to call. The CDR3 is made up of 14 amino acids. Per the germline V gene, CDR1 is LGHNT and CDR2 is FRNRAP. V was shortened by 1 base and J by 4 bases, with 8 bases between the two germline ends. CDR3 DNA sequence: TGTGCTAGTGGTTTGGCGGGGAATAATCAGCCCCAGCATTTT. Its translation: CASGLAGNNQPQHF.

The chain couples TRBV6-4 to TRBJ2-3, with a tentative D call TRBD2 (7 bases). There are 14 residues in the CDR3. V lost 7 bases, J lost 0 bases, and 11 bases lay in between. Germline V gene data show CDR1 as MRHNA and CDR2 as SNTAGT. The CDR3 bases are TGTGCCAGCAAGGCGGGGGCTAGCACAGATACGCAGTATTTT. It translates to CASKAGASTDTQYF.

J is TRBJ1-1 and V is TRBV6-5; tentatively, D is TRBD1 (5 bases). V lost 8 bases, J lost 8 bases, and 18 bases lay in between. The CDR3 has 13 amino acids. CDR1 is MNHEY, CDR2 SVGAGI, per germline. The DNA for the CDR3 is TGTGCCAGCCCGGGGGTAGGAGGCGGGGAAGCTTTCTTT. This encodes CASPGVGGGEAFF.

This chain links TRBV10-3 with TRBJ2-2; 9 nucleotides line up with TRBD2. Germline loops: CDR1 ENHRY, CDR2 SYGVKD. This CDR3 is 15 amino acids long. The ends lost 4 bases at V and 7 bases at J; junction bases unmatched: 7. The CDR3 sequence is CAISGGSGSHGELFF. The CDR3 coding sequence is TGTGCCATCAGTGGTGGTAGCGGGAGTCACGGGGAGCTGTTTTTT.

V usage is TRBV7-2 and J usage is TRBJ2-1; 7 bases fit TRBD1. The V gene end was trimmed by 5 bases and the J gene end by 1 base; junction bases not matched to a gene: 5. CDR3 length equals 15 residues. CDR1 and CDR2 from the germline V gene are SGHTA and FQGNSA. Here the CDR3 DNA reads TGTGCCAGCAGCAAAGACAGGGTTTCCTACAATGAGCAGTTCTTC. Amino acids: CASSKDRVSYNEQFF.

This chain joins TRBV21-1 and TRBJ2-2; the table's D call, TRBD2, was not checked against the DNA. TRBV21-1 is tagged as a pseudogene. The CDR3 length is 13 residues. CDR3 loop: CASVSGRSGELFF. In DNA, the CDR3 is TGTGCCTCGGTTAGCGGGAGGTCCGGGGAGCTGTTTTTT.

This chain uses TRBV4-3 with TRBJ2-3; TRBD2 aligns across 9 bases. This CDR3 spans 17 amino acids. CDR1 LGHNA and CDR2 YSLEER come from the germline V gene. V was clipped by 1 base and J by 3 bases; unmatched bases: 8. The DNA for the CDR3 is TGCGCCAGCAGCCAAGGAGTAGCGGGAGCTCGGACAGATACGCAGTATTTT. This sequence encodes CASSQGVAGARTDTQYF.

The chain carries TRBV7-2 and TRBJ1-6; 9 bases agree with TRBD1. CDR1 and CDR2 from the germline V gene are SGHTA and FQGNSA. CDR3 length equals 16 residues. J was trimmed by 5 bases and V by 2 bases; bases with no gene match: 4. CDR3 protein: CASSLLGTGNNSPLHF. CDR3 sequence (DNA): TGTGCCAGCAGCTTATTAGGGACAGGGAATAATTCACCCCTCCACTTT.

This clone occurred a few times. The chain is built from TRBV6-5 and TRBJ2-6; no clear D gene. The length of the CDR3 is 15 residues. Between the trimmed V and J ends, which lost 8 bases and 3 bases, there was a span of 14 bases. Germline V gives CDR1 MNHEY, CDR2 SVGAGI. CDR3 coding DNA: TGTGCCAGCGGAAAAGACACGGTTGGGGCCAACGTCCTGACTTTC. It codes for CASGKDTVGANVLTF.

J is TRBJ2-7 and V is TRBV21-1; the table gives TRBD2 as D, unverified against the DNA. TRBV21-1 is an annotated pseudogene. The CDR3 has 17 amino acids. The CDR3 is CASSGPTSGGSSYEQYF. In DNA form, the CDR3 reads TGTGCCAGCAGCGGGCCTACTAGCGGGGGGTCCTCCTACGAGCAGTACTTC.

The chain recombines TRBV4-1 with TRBJ1-1; D is possibly TRBD1 (5 bases). The CDR3 extends over 12 amino acids. Germline V gene data show CDR1 as MGHRA and CDR2 as YSYEKL. Between the trimmed V and J ends, which lost 4 bases and 6 bases, there was a span of 9 bases. The CDR3 sequence is CASSPIGAEAFF. Written as DNA, the CDR3 is TGCGCCAGCAGCCCGATAGGGGCTGAAGCTTTCTTT.

The chain is built from TRBV5-1 and TRBJ2-7; 7 bases fit TRBD1. CDR3 length equals 14 residues. Trimming took 4 bases from V and 3 from J; bases not matched to a gene: 7. In germline, CDR1 is SGHRS, CDR2 YFSETQ. The CDR3 protein is CASSTTTGNYEQYF. CDR3 bases: TGCGCCAGCAGCACAACGACAGGGAACTACGAGCAGTACTTC. Filled out from reference TRBV5-1 and TRBJ2-7, the complete variable domain reads KAGVTQTPRYLIKTRGQQVTLSCSPISGHRSVSWYQQTPGQGLQFLFEYFSETQRNKGNFPGRFSGRQFSNSRSEMNVSTLELGDSALYLCASSTTTGNYEQYFGPGTRLTVT.

The chain joins TRBV14 to TRBJ1-5; 9 nucleotides match TRBD1. The ends lost 4 bases at V and 1 base at J; junction bases unmatched: 2. The germline V gene has CDR1 SGHDN and CDR2 FVKESK. This CDR3 region has 15 residues. As DNA, the CDR3 is TGTGCCAGCAGCCGCGGACAGGGGAGCAATCAGCCCCAGCATTTT. It encodes CASSRGQGSNQPQHF.

The V gene is TRBV14, the J gene TRBJ1-4, with D possibly matching TRBD1 (6 bases). The V gene's germline CDR1 is SGHDN and CDR2 FVKESK. V gave up 3 bases and J gave up 8 bases, with 16 bases separating them. The CDR3 is made up of 15 amino acids. CDR3 DNA sequence: TGTGCCAGCAGCCAGCAGACAGGCCGAGGGGAAAAACTGTTTTTT. Translated: CASSQQTGRGEKLFF.

A few counts support this clone. The chain joins TRBV27 to TRBJ1-2; 8 nucleotides match TRBD1. Unmatched junction bases numbered 5, after V lost 3 bases and J lost 8 bases. This CDR3 spans 13 amino acids. The germline V gene has CDR1 MNHEY and CDR2 SMNVEV (reference sequence). The chain's CDR3 is CASSFSTGVGYTF. DNA of the CDR3: TGTGCCAGCAGTTTCTCGACAGGGGTAGGCTACACCTTC.

The rearrangement uses TRBV21-1 and TRBJ2-2; TRBD2, the D gene given by the table, was not confirmed from the DNA. TRBV21-1 is listed as a pseudogene. The CDR3 length is 12 residues. The CDR3 protein is CASIRGSGELFF. CDR3 nucleotide sequence: TGTGCCAGCATCCGGGGTAGCGGGGAGCTGTTTTTT.